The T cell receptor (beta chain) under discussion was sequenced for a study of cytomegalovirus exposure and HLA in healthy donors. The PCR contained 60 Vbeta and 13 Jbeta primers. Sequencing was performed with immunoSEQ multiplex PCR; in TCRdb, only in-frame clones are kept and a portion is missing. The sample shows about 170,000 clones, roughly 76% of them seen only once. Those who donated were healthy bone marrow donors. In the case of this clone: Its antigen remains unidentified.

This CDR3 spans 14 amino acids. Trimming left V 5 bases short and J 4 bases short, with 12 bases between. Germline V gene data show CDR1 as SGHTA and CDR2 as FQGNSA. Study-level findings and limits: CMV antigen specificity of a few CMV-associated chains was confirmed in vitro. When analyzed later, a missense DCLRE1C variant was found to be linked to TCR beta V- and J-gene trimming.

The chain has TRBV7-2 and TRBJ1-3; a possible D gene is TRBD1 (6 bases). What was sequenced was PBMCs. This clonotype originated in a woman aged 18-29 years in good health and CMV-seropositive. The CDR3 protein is CASSTTGQGNTIYF. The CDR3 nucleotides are TGTGCCAGCAGCACTACCGGACAGGGAAACACCATATATTTT.